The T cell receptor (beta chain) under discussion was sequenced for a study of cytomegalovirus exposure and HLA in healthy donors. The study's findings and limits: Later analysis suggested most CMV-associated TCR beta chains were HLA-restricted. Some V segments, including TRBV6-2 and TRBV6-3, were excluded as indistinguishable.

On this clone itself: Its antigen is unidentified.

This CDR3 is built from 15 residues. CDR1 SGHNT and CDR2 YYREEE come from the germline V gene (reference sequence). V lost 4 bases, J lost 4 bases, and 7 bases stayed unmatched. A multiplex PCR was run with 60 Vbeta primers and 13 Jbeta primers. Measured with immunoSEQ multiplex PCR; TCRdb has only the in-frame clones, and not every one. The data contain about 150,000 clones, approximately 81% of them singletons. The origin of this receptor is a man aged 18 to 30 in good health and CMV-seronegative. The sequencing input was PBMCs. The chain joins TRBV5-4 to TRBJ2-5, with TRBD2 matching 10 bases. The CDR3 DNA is TGTGCCAGCAGCAGTACGACTAGCGGGCCAGAGACCCAGTACTTC. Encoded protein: CASSSTTSGPETQYF. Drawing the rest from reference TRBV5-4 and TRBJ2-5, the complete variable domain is ETGVTQSPTHLIKTRGQQVTLRCSSQSGHNTVSWYQQALGQGPQFIFQYYREEENGRGNFPPRFSGLQFPNYSSELNVNALELDDSALYLCASSSTTSGPETQYFGPGTRLLVL.